A single sample gave rise to the 21 T cell receptor beta chains below, sequenced in a study of T cells in Graves' hyperthyroidism and ophthalmopathy. TCR beta CDR3 regions were amplified from RNA transcripts. A set of HTBI primers served as the primers for a first-round RT-PCR of the TCR CDR3. MiXCR was run by TCRdb on the multiplex PCR reads, yielding one entry per CDR3 protein. The data contain about 260,000 distinct CDR3 sequences, roughly 15% of them singletons. The sequencing sample was made of blood. Receptors were obtained from a woman younger than 30 with Graves' ophthalmopathy.

The sample holds many counts of this clonotype. The chain joins TRBV4-2 to TRBJ2-2; 7 bases line up with TRBD1. The CDR3 sequence is 15 residues long. Trimming cost V 4 bases and J 3 bases; bases outside gene matches: 5. Germline V gives CDR1 LGHNA, CDR2 YNFKEQ. Here the CDR3 DNA reads TGTGCCAGCAGCCTAGGACAGGCAGACACCGGGGAGCTGTTTTTT. This sequence encodes CASSLGQADTGELFF.

This clonotype was detected many times. The rearrangement joins TRBV11-2 to TRBJ2-5, with 10 nucleotides matching TRBD2. Germline V gene data show CDR1 as SGHAT and CDR2 as FQNNGV. CDR3 length: 16 residues. V lost 0 bases and J lost 2; bases outside the gene matches: 3. CDR3 coding DNA: TGTGCCAGCAGCTTAGAGGGAGCGGGGGGGCAAGAGACCCAGTACTTC. As protein: CASSLEGAGGQETQYF.

This rearrangement joins TRBV28 to TRBJ2-4, with no clear D. The V end lost 5 bases, the J end lost 0 bases, and 17 bases lay between the germline ends. The length of the CDR3 is 17 residues. Germline CDR1 and CDR2: MDHEN and SYDVKM. The CDR3 nucleotides read TGTGCCAGCAGTCCGCGTAGACCGATACTAGCCAAAAACATTCAGTACTTC. The encoded protein is CASSPRRPILAKNIQYF.

There are many counts of this clonotype. The chain uses TRBV12-3 or TRBV12-4 and TRBJ1-5; weak D call: TRBD1 (6 bases). CDR3 length: 13 residues. Trimming removed 10 bases at V and 3 bases at J, with 13 bases between. CDR3 loop: CATLDSLNQPQHF. The CDR3 DNA follows: TGTGCCACCCTGGACAGCCTCAATCAGCCCCAGCATTTT.

This clonotype was seen repeatedly, ten times or more. This chain connects TRBV7-3 to TRBJ2-1; possibly TRBD2 for D (6 bases). The CDR3 contains 15 residues. Trimming cost V 5 bases and J 2 bases, with 13 bases left between them. Germline loops: CDR1 SGHTA, CDR2 FQGTGA. DNA for the CDR3: TGTGCCAGCAGCCCCCTAGCGCGGACCTACAATGAGCAGTTCTTC. The encoded protein is CASSPLARTYNEQFF. Variable domain in full (rest from reference TRBV7-3 and TRBJ2-1): GAGVSQTPSNKVTEKGKYVELRCDPISGHTALYWYRQSLGQGPEFLIYFQGTGAADDSGLPNDRFFAVRPEGSVSTLKIQRTERGDSAVYLCASSPLARTYNEQFFGPGTRLTVL.

The table lists this clonotype with many counts. The chain is built from TRBV7-9 and TRBJ2-5, with TRBD1 identical over 11 bases. The germline V gene has CDR1 SEHNR and CDR2 FQNEAQ (reference sequence). Losses at the gene ends were 5 bases for V and 1 base for J; bases not matched to a gene: 3. The CDR3 sequence is 15 residues long. The CDR3 here is CASSGTGGGQETQYF. The DNA of the CDR3 is TGTGCCAGCAGCGGGACAGGGGGTGGCCAAGAGACCCAGTACTTC.

This clonotype has a count of ten or more. J is TRBJ2-1 and V is TRBV6-2 or TRBV6-3; D remains unclear. From germline, CDR1 is MNHEY and CDR2 SVGEGT. V lost 7 bases and J lost 5, with 15 bases in between. The CDR3 totals 14 residues. The CDR3 spells CASTVQQNHNEQFF. CDR3 DNA sequence: TGTGCCAGCACGGTACAACAAAACCACAATGAGCAGTTCTTC.

This clonotype came up many times. V usage is TRBV11-3 and J usage is TRBJ2-1; perhaps TRBD2 as D (7 bases). V was shortened by 0 bases and J by 2 bases, with 11 bases between the two germline ends. Germline CDR1 and CDR2: SGHNT and YENEEA. CDR3 length: 16 amino acids. The CDR3: CASSLDRGAPYNEQFF. The CDR3 DNA reads as TGTGCCAGCAGCTTAGATCGGGGGGCCCCCTACAATGAGCAGTTCTTC.

This clonotype was counted once. V is TRBV5-1 and J is TRBJ1-5, with a possible D match to TRBD1 (5 bases). Germline-derived CDR1 and CDR2 are SGHRS and YFSETQ. Trimming shortened V by 7 bases and J by 5 bases, and 25 bases separated the two germline ends. CDR3 length: 17 residues. The CDR3, as DNA: TGCGCCAGCGGACTTCTAGCGGGGGAGACCGGGGATCAGCCCCAGCATTTT. Translated, it gives CASGLLAGETGDQPQHF.

This clonotype was observed a single time. One end of the junction does not line up with germline, which may come from a read error. The CDR3 bases are TGTGCCAGCAGTCCGTCCGGGACAGGGGTGGGCTACGGGCAGTACTTC. Translation gives CASSPSGTGVGYGQYF. The chain uses TRBV12-3 or TRBV12-4 and TRBJ2-7, with TRBD1 matching over 10 bases. The CDR3 runs to 16 residues.

This clonotype showed up many times. This chain connects TRBV12-3 or TRBV12-4 to TRBJ1-1; the match to TRBD1 covers 8 bases. The J segment lost 3 bases and the V segment lost 5 bases, leaving 8 bases of the junction unmatched. CDR3 length equals 15 residues. The CDR3 region is CASSPGGVRDTEAFF. In DNA, the CDR3 is TGTGCCAGCAGTCCAGGGGGCGTTAGAGACACTGAAGCTTTCTTT.

This clonotype was picked up many times. The rearrangement links TRBV7-9 to TRBJ1-1; 7 positions match TRBD1. V lost 3 bases, J lost 10 bases, and 5 bases stayed unmatched. Germline V gene lookup returns CDR1 SEHNR and CDR2 FQNEAQ (reference sequence). There are 12 residues in the CDR3. CDR3 residues: CASSFNQGGAFF. Here the CDR3 DNA reads TGTGCCAGCAGCTTCAACCAGGGGGGAGCTTTCTTT.

This clonotype showed up many times. The rearrangement joins TRBV6-1 to TRBJ1-6, with a weak D call TRBD1 (5 bases). The length of the CDR3 is 14 residues. The V end lost 6 bases, the J end lost 7 bases, and 13 bases lay between the germline ends. Germline V gene lookup returns CDR1 MNHNS and CDR2 SASEGT. The CDR3 DNA reads TGTGCCAGCAGCCCCAACAGGCGGAATTCACCCCTCCACTTT. Its translation is CASSPNRRNSPLHF.

A remark on this clonotype: This clone may be a read error of a much larger clone one base away. The chain has TRBV18 and TRBJ2-3; the D gene could be TRBD1 or TRBD2 (5 bases each). CDR1 and CDR2 from the germline V gene are KGHSH and LQKENI. V lost 2 bases and J lost 6, with 9 bases in between. CDR3 size: 13 residues. In nucleotides, the CDR3 is TGTGCCAGCTCACCAGGGACGAAGGATACGCAGTATTTT. Amino acid sequence: CASSPGTKDTQYF. The full variable domain, in which reference TRBV18 and TRBJ2-3 provide the parts outside the CDR3, is NAGVMQNPRHLVRRRGQEARLRCSPMKGHSHVYWYRQLPEEGLKFMVYLQKENIIDESGMPKERFSAEFPKEGPSILRIQQVVRGDSAAYFCASSPGTKDTQYFGPGTRLTVL.

The rearrangement links TRBV6-4 to TRBJ2-2, with 11 nucleotides matching TRBD2. V shed 5 bases and J 5 bases; nucleotides not matched to a gene: 1. The CDR3 covers 14 residues. Per the germline V gene, CDR1 is MRHNA and CDR2 is SNTAGT. In DNA form, the CDR3 reads TGTGCCAGCAGTCCTAGCGGGAGGACCGGGGAGCTGTTTTTT. Protein sequence: CASSPSGRTGELFF.

This clonotype came up many times. The chain carries TRBV7-8 and TRBJ2-2, with a tentative D call TRBD2 (6 bases). Germline CDR1 and CDR2: SGHVS and FQNEAQ. The CDR3 runs to 16 residues. V lost 6 bases to trimming and J lost 8 bases, with 22 bases between them. CDR3: CASRYSGGTSWGELFF. The CDR3 nucleotides are TGTGCCAGCAGATATAGTGGGGGGACGTCATGGGGGGAGCTGTTTTTT.

To note about this clonotype: A single base separates this from a much larger clone, so it may be a read error. The rearrangement joins TRBV5-1 to TRBJ2-3, with 11 bases identical to TRBD2. The CDR3 runs to 16 residues. The V gene's germline CDR1 is SGHRS and CDR2 YFSETQ. The CDR3 sequence is CASSLATSGVADAQYF. The CDR3 region has the DNA TGCGCCAGCAGCTTGGCGACTAGCGGGGTTGCAGATGCGCAGTATTTT.

This clonotype came up many times. This sequence joins TRBV19 and TRBJ1-1; D gene unclear. CDR1 is LNHDA and CDR2 is SQIVND in the germline V gene (reference sequence). This CDR3 comprises 14 residues. V was trimmed by 0 bases and J by 4 bases, leaving 9 bases between them. In nucleotides, the CDR3 is TGTGCCAGTAGTATAGATGACACGAGCACTGAAGCTTTCTTT. This codes for CASSIDDTSTEAFF. Variable domain in full (rest from reference TRBV19 and TRBJ1-1): DGGITQSPKYLFRKEGQNVTLSCEQNLNHDAMYWYRQDPGQGLRLIYYSQIVNDFQKGDIAEGYSVSREKKESFPLTVTSAQKNPTAFYLCASSIDDTSTEAFFGQGTRLTVV.

This clonotype showed up many times. The chain recombines TRBV29-1 with TRBJ1-4; D gene ambiguous. The ends were cut back, 7 bases at V and 8 bases at J, with 17 bases in the middle. CDR1 is SQVTM, CDR2 ANQGSEA, per germline. The CDR3 is 13 amino acids. In nucleotides, the CDR3 is TGCAGCGCGCTTCTGGGGAGCGGCGAAAAACTGTTTTTT. Encoded protein: CSALLGSGEKLFF.

This clonotype was found many times. The chain combines TRBV7-9 with TRBJ1-4; 7 nucleotides match TRBD1. V was pared by 2 bases and J by 7 bases, with 7 bases of the junction left unmatched. CDR3 length: 15 amino acids. The germline gives CDR1 SEHNR, CDR2 FQNEAQ (reference sequence). The CDR3, as DNA: TGTGCCAGCAGCTTAAGGGGGCCACGGGGTGAAAAACTGTTTTTT. Its translation is CASSLRGPRGEKLFF. The full variable domain, in which reference TRBV7-9 and TRBJ1-4 provide the parts outside the CDR3, is DTGVSQNPRHKITKRGQNVTFRCDPISEHNRLYWYRQTLGQGPEFLTYFQNEAQLEKSRLLSDRFSAERPKGSFSTLEIQRTEQGDSAMYLCASSLRGPRGEKLFFGSGTQLSVL.

The table lists this clonotype with many counts. The chain uses TRBV6-1 and TRBJ2-2, with D unresolved. The CDR3 totals 14 residues. The V and J ends lost 1 base and 3 bases respectively, with 6 bases between them. Germline loops: CDR1 MNHNS, CDR2 SASEGT. The CDR3 nucleotides read TGTGCCAGCAGTGAAGGGCAATACACCGGGGAGCTGTTTTTT. Translating it yields CASSEGQYTGELFF.